These T cell receptor beta chains were read from a single sample in a study of CD8 T cells in Susac syndrome. MiXCR, applied by TCRdb to the immunoSEQ multiplex PCR reads, yields one record per CDR3 protein. The data show some 200,000 distinct CDR3 sequences, about 94% seen once. Specimen: CD8+ T cells from PBMCs. The receptors originated from a human donor with multiple sclerosis. The CDR3 runs from the conserved cysteine through the conserved F or W. A D gene is named only where the DNA matches it firmly. Expanded clones get a size class; other rows say once, few or many, or leave the size out.

- | TRBJ2-1 | - | TRBV30 | CAWSAQGSDEQFF | TGTGCCTGGAGTGCACAGGGTAGCGATGAGCAGTTCTTC
TRBD1 | TRBJ2-5 | - | TRBV9 | CASSGRTGQETQYF | TGTGCCAGCAGCGGACGGACAGGGCAAGAGACCCAGTACTTC
TRBD1 | TRBJ1-2 | - | TRBV11-2 | CASTQTGAGYTF | TGTGCCAGCACCCAGACAGGGGCCGGCTACACCTTC
TRBD1 | TRBJ1-1 | - | TRBV19 | CASGTGGNTEAFF | TGTGCCAGTGGGACAGGGGGCAACACTGAAGCTTTCTTT
TRBD2 | TRBJ2-7 | - | TRBV7-9 | CASSSPAGDEQYF | TGTGCCAGCAGCTCACCTGCGGGGGACGAGCAGTACTTC
TRBD2 | TRBJ2-5 | - | TRBV13 | CASSTRGGAEETQYF | TGTGCCAGCAGCACACGCGGGGGGGCCGAAGAGACCCAGTACTTC
- | TRBJ2-2 | - | TRBV6-1 | CASYGDLTGELFF | TGTGCCAGCTACGGAGATTTGACCGGGGAGCTGTTTTTT
- | TRBJ2-2 | - | TRBV6-1 | CASAVPRAHTGELFF | TGTGCCAGCGCCGTCCCCAGGGCCCATACCGGGGAGCTGTTTTTT
- | TRBJ2-1 | - | TRBV2 | CASSDRTLTNHNEQFF | TGTGCCAGCAGTGACAGAACCCTAACTAATCACAATGAGCAGTTCTTC
- | TRBJ2-3 | - | TRBV29-1 | CSVNGWVATDTQYF | TGCAGCGTAAACGGGTGGGTTGCGACAGATACGCAGTATTTT
- | TRBJ2-6 | - | TRBV9 | CASSGTASGANVLTF | TGTGCCAGCAGCGGAACAGCCTCTGGGGCCAACGTCCTGACTTTC
TRBD1 | TRBJ2-7 | - | TRBV29-1 | CSVEVLRWADGTGYYEQYF | TGCAGCGTTGAAGTCTTAAGATGGGCCGACGGGACAGGGTACTACGAGCAGTACTTC
- | TRBJ1-2 | - | TRBV6-6 | CASSYGDGYTF | TGTGCCAGCAGTTACGGGGATGGCTACACCTTC
- | TRBJ1-5 | - | TRBV6-6 | CASTLWASNQPQHF | TGTGCCAGCACCCTATGGGCCAGCAATCAGCCCCAGCATTTT
- | TRBJ2-7 | - | TRBV13 | CASSSRGSGSYEQYF | TGTGCCAGCAGCTCGAGGGGGAGTGGGAGCTACGAGCAGTACTTC
TRBD2 | TRBJ2-5 | - | TRBV4-1 | CASSQEGRGQETQYF | TGCGCCAGCAGCCAAGAAGGGAGGGGCCAAGAGACCCAGTACTTC
TRBD2 | TRBJ2-3 | - | TRBV12-3/TRBV12-4 | CASSLSLAGADTQYF | TGTGCCAGCAGTTTGAGTCTAGCGGGAGCGGACACGCAGTATTTT
TRBD2 | TRBJ2-2 | - | TRBV3-1 | CASSQDREGGTGELFF | TGTGCCAGCAGCCAAGATAGGGAGGGCGGTACCGGGGAGCTGTTTTTT
- | TRBJ1-2 | - | TRBV7-9 | CASSLTQGPRGYTF | TGTGCCAGCAGCTTAACTCAGGGACCACGAGGCTACACCTTC
TRBD1 | TRBJ1-5 | - | TRBV6-2/TRBV6-3 | CASSYRDRDQPQHF | TGTGCCAGCAGTTACCGAGACAGGGACCAGCCCCAGCATTTT
- | TRBJ1-3 | once | TRBV4-3 | CASSQGRGDSGNTIYF | TGCGCCAGCAGCCAAGGGCGGGGGGATTCTGGAAACACCATATATTTT
TRBD2 | TRBJ2-1 | - | TRBV6-4 | CASSEGTSGYNEQFF | TGTGCCAGCAGTGAGGGGACTAGCGGTTACAATGAGCAGTTCTTC
- | TRBJ1-1 | - | TRBV19 | CASSIQGTEAFF | TGTGCCAGTAGTATTCAGGGTACTGAAGCTTTCTTT
- | TRBJ2-1 | - | TRBV7-8 | CASSSLHEQFF | TGTGCCAGCAGCTCGCTTCATGAGCAGTTCTTC
TRBD2 | TRBJ2-3 | - | TRBV13 | CASSLRTSGSPDTQYF | TGTGCCAGCAGCTTACGGACTAGCGGGAGCCCAGATACGCAGTATTTT
TRBD1 | TRBJ1-2 | - | TRBV24-1 | CATSDRREGAYGYTF | TGTGCCACCAGTGACCGCAGGGAGGGGGCCTATGGCTACACCTTC
TRBD1 | TRBJ1-2 | - | TRBV27 | CASSFSLTGGRGYGYTF | TGTGCCAGCAGTTTCTCGCTGACAGGGGGCCGAGGCTATGGCTACACCTTC
- | TRBJ2-7 | - | TRBV4-1 | CASSQIYLREQYF | TGCGCCAGCAGCCAAATCTACCTTCGGGAGCAGTACTTC
- | TRBJ2-1 | - | TRBV20-1 | CSARELAASGNGEQFF | TGCAGTGCTAGGGAATTAGCGGCCTCCGGGAATGGCGAGCAGTTCTTC
- | TRBJ2-3 | - | TRBV12-3/TRBV12-4 | CASSLADSGSDTQYF | TGTGCCAGCAGTTTAGCGGACAGTGGGTCAGATACGCAGTATTTT
TRBD1 | TRBJ1-1 | - | TRBV13 | CASSSPAGTGSTEAFF | TGTGCCAGCAGCTCCCCCGCGGGGACAGGGAGCACTGAAGCTTTCTTT
- | TRBJ2-1 | - | TRBV29-1 | CSVEPGVTREQFF | TGCAGCGTTGAGCCGGGCGTTACTCGGGAGCAGTTCTTC
- | TRBJ1-1 | - | TRBV6-6 | CASSLTTLGTNEAFF | TGTGCCAGCAGCCTGACAACACTTGGGACAAATGAAGCTTTCTTT
TRBD1 | TRBJ2-5 | - | TRBV24-1 | CATSDSDRGKETQYF | TGTGCCACCAGTGATTCGGACAGGGGCAAAGAGACCCAGTACTTC